Presented here are 26 T cell receptor beta chains from one specimen sequenced in a study of T cell clusters in autoimmune cytopenias (dated by TCRdb to the late 2010s). Per sample, approximately 270 ng of peripheral blood genomic DNA, 30,000 to 40,000 genome equivalents, was used for TRB amplification. TCRdb records Illumina MiSeq as the sequencer. To amplify TRB rearrangements, a touch-down multiplex PCR protocol was run with the TRB-A and TRB-B primer pools combined in a single tube. One entry per CDR3 protein sequence results from the TCRdb reprocessing of the reads, with DNA left out. The table held for this sample gives some 7,000 distinct CDR3 sequences. The ten biggest clones cover 28% of the sample. The sequenced sample consisted of peripheral blood. These receptors were obtained from a human donor with an autoimmune cytopenia or autoimmune hepatitis (not recorded which).

The chain carries TRBV12-3 or TRBV12-4 and TRBJ2-4; checking the TCRdb D call of TRBD1 is not possible without DNA. CDR3 length equals 16 residues. CDR3 amino acids: CASSPTRQGGENIQYF.

The chain links TRBV6-1 to TRBJ2-7; TCRdb reports TRBD1, a call that lacks DNA to check it against. This CDR3 is 14 amino acids long. CDR1 and CDR2 from the germline V gene are MNHNS and SASEGT. CDR3 loop: CASKGRGYYYEQYF.

The chain combines TRBV10-2 with TRBJ1-5; checking the TCRdb D call of TRBD1 is not possible without DNA. This CDR3 has 13 amino acids. Germline-derived CDR1 and CDR2 are WSHSY and SAAADI. CDR3 loop: CASTTGVNQPQHF.

This sequence joins TRBV5-1 and TRBJ2-3; TCRdb's D gene call, TRBD2, goes unchecked for lack of DNA. Germline CDR1 SGHRS, CDR2 YFSETQ. The CDR3 spans 15 residues. The CDR3 protein is CASSLDGGRGDTQYF.

The chain has TRBV14 and TRBJ2-7; TCRdb's assignment of TRBD1 cannot be checked, as there is no DNA. Germline CDR1 SGHDN, CDR2 FVKESK. The CDR3 sequence is 14 residues long. The CDR3 sequence is CASSADRGLYEQYF. Combining the CDR3 with reference TRBV14 and TRBJ2-7 gives the whole variable domain EAGVTQFPSHSVIEKGQTVTLRCDPISGHDNLYWYRRVMGKEIKFLLHFVKESKQDESGMPNNRFLAERTGGTYSTLKVQPAELEDSGVYFCASSADRGLYEQYFGPGTRLTVT.

This sequence joins TRBV6-5 and TRBJ2-5; TCRdb names TRBD1, which stays unverified in the absence of DNA. The CDR3 is 14 residues long. Germline V gene sequence: CDR1 MNHEY, CDR2 SVGAGI. CDR3 region: CASSQTGLQETQYF.

Considering frequency, this clonotype is medium-sized. This chain uses TRBV20-1 with TRBJ2-3; the D gene TCRdb calls, TRBD1, cannot be checked with no DNA. Per the germline V gene, CDR1 is DFQATT and CDR2 is SNEGSKA (reference sequence). CDR3 size: 13 residues. CDR3 loop: CSARLGGTDTQYF.

The rearrangement joins TRBV7-2 to TRBJ2-1. In germline, CDR1 is SGHTA, CDR2 FQGNSA. There are 14 residues in the CDR3. CDR3 amino acids: CASSLDKTRIEQFF.

This clonotype is classed as medium-sized (0.01 to 0.1%) by frequency. This chain joins TRBV7-3 and TRBJ2-5. Per germline, CDR1 SGHTA and CDR2 FQGTGA. This CDR3 is 15 amino acids long. The CDR3 protein is CASSLRGSFEETQYF.

J is TRBJ2-7 and V is TRBV14. There are 15 residues in the CDR3. Germline CDR1 SGHDN, CDR2 FVKESK. The chain's CDR3 is CASSQEPARHYEQYF.

The chain combines TRBV25-1 with TRBJ1-6. The CDR3 extends over 12 amino acids. Germline CDR1 and CDR2: MGHDK and SYGVNS. CDR3 sequence reads: CASGAYNSPLHF.

V is TRBV10-2 and J is TRBJ1-5. Germline V CDR1 and CDR2: WSHSY, SAAADI. CDR3 size: 12 residues. The CDR3 sequence: CASRDSNQPQHF.

Measured by frequency, this clonotype is medium-sized. V and J are TRBV20-1 and TRBJ2-6; lacking DNA, the TRBD2 call made by TCRdb goes unchecked. Germline values: CDR1 DFQATT, CDR2 SNEGSKA (reference sequence). The CDR3 sequence is 16 residues long. The CDR3 region is CSASPSGRSGANVLTF.

This clonotype ranks as medium-sized (0.01 to 0.1%) in terms of frequency. The chain carries TRBV20-1 and TRBJ2-3; checking the TCRdb D call of TRBD2 is not possible without DNA. The CDR3 covers 15 residues. Germline V lookup: CDR1 DFQATT, CDR2 SNEGSKA (reference sequence). The CDR3 is CSAKRGGSKADTQYF.

V gene TRBV5-7 combines with J gene TRBJ1-5; the D gene TCRdb calls, TRBD1, cannot be checked with no DNA. TRBV5-7 belongs to the ORF category, with a function that is uncertain. CDR3 length: 18 amino acids. CDR3 amino acids: CASSLSPEQGSGNQPQHF.

This clonotype shows up as medium-sized by frequency. The chain links TRBV7-2 to TRBJ1-2; TCRdb calls TRBD1, which cannot be checked without DNA. The CDR3 is 17 residues long. CDR1 and CDR2 (germline): SGHTA, FQGNSA. The CDR3 protein is CASSPPGQGQLVYGYTF.

According to its frequency, this clonotype is large. The chain joins TRBV7-6 to TRBJ2-1; TCRdb gives TRBD2 as the D gene, but with no DNA this cannot be confirmed. The CDR3 has 16 residues. Germline values: CDR1 SGHVS, CDR2 FNYEAQ. This CDR3 is CASSFNLAGGPQEQFF.

This chain links TRBV20-1 with TRBJ1-2; TCRdb names TRBD1, which stays unverified in the absence of DNA. Looked up from germline, CDR1 is DFQATT and CDR2 is SNEGSKA (reference sequence). The CDR3 is 15 residues long. CDR3 amino acids: CSAREGQGRGDGYTF.

The CDR3 spells CASSNRDSTYEQYF. This sequence joins TRBV27 and TRBJ2-7; TCRdb calls TRBD1, which cannot be checked without DNA. Germline-derived CDR1 and CDR2 are MNHEY and SMNVEV (reference sequence). The CDR3 consists of 14 residues.

The gene calls are TRBV10-1 and TRBJ1-2. Per germline, CDR1 WNHNN and CDR2 SYGVQD (reference sequence). The CDR3 is made up of 11 amino acids. The CDR3 sequence is CASSDTYGYTF.

CDR3 loop: CASSLREGADTQYF. The rearrangement links TRBV5-1 to TRBJ2-3; TCRdb proposes TRBD2, but this gene call is untestable without DNA. CDR1 is SGHRS and CDR2 is YFSETQ in the germline V gene. This CDR3 contains 14 residues.

Judged by frequency, this clonotype is medium-sized (0.01 to 0.1%). This sequence joins TRBV30 and TRBJ2-7. Per the germline V gene, CDR1 is GTSNPN and CDR2 is SVGIG (reference sequence). This CDR3 has 13 residues. CDR3 region: CAWSVQGSYEQYF.

The chain carries TRBV19 and TRBJ2-1; TCRdb selects TRBD1, and the lack of DNA leaves this call unchecked. Germline CDR1 and CDR2: LNHDA and SQIVND (reference sequence). CDR3 length: 13 residues. The CDR3 loop reads CASSIRDGDEQFF.

The V call is TRBV25-1, the J call TRBJ2-7; TCRdb gives TRBD1 as the D gene, but with no DNA this cannot be confirmed. The CDR3 consists of 13 residues. Germline lookup yields CDR1 MGHDK and CDR2 SYGVNS. CDR3: CASSGDRGHEQYF.

The J gene is TRBJ2-5, the V gene TRBV14; the TCRdb D gene call, TRBD1, has no DNA to confirm it. This CDR3 comprises 15 residues. Germline values: CDR1 SGHDN, CDR2 FVKESK. CDR3: CASSQDRNRGETQYF.

The CDR3 spells CAISAFTWTSGATDTQYF. The chain is built from TRBV10-3 and TRBJ2-3; TCRdb picks TRBD2, but there is no DNA to check that call. The CDR3 consists of 18 residues. CDR1 is ENHRY, CDR2 SYGVKD, per germline.